A single sample gave rise to the 8 T cell receptor beta chains below, sequenced in a study of low-dose radiotherapy and immunotherapy resistance in tumors. Time point defined: before trial treatment. Covering alpha and beta chains, TRAV- and TRBV-specific primers were used for the first-strand cDNA. For amplifying TCRs, the PCR ran for about 22 cycles with Phusion, which was used together with a constant-region primer and the adapter on the V primers. TCRdb used MiXCR to reprocess the reads, holding one entry per CDR3 protein. The sample lists tens of thousands of distinct CDR3 sequences; about 18% were seen once. The sequenced sample was PBMCs, obtained before treatment. The receptors derive from a male donor with prostate cancer.

This clonotype was observed at least ten times. The chain joins TRBV7-9 to TRBJ1-2; possibly TRBD1 for D (5 bases). The V end was cut by 1 base, the J end by 4 bases, with 10 bases between. Per germline, CDR1 SEHNR and CDR2 FQNEAQ (reference sequence). The CDR3 spans 14 residues. This chain's CDR3 is CASSLGGRAYGYTF. The CDR3 nucleotides are TGTGCCAGCAGCTTAGGCGGCAGGGCCTATGGCTACACCTTC.

This clonotype was found many times. The gene calls are TRBV6-2 or TRBV6-3 and TRBJ2-3; no firm D call. The CDR3 is 14 residues long. From germline, CDR1 is MNHEY and CDR2 SVGEGT. The ends were cut back, 6 bases at V and 0 bases at J, with 10 bases in the middle. The CDR3 spells CASSSTASTDTQYF. The CDR3 region has the DNA TGTGCCAGCAGCTCCACAGCAAGCACAGATACGCAGTATTTT.

This clonotype was found a few times. A far larger clone is one nucleotide away, so this likely arose from a read error. J is TRBJ2-4 and V is TRBV6-6; TRBD1 matches at 9 bases. Germline trimming cut 6 bases from V and 9 bases from J; bases unmatched to any gene: 18. Germline V gives CDR1 MNHNY, CDR2 SVGAGI (reference sequence). The CDR3 has 17 amino acids. The CDR3 protein is CASSPPWDRATQGIQYF. The CDR3 DNA reads TGTGCCAGCAGCCCCCCGTGGGACAGGGCCACACAGGGCATTCAGTACTTC.

The chain combines TRBV19 with TRBJ1-2; the match to TRBD1 covers 11 bases. J gave up 3 bases and V 8 bases, and 5 bases lay outside the gene matches. Per germline, CDR1 LNHDA and CDR2 SQIVND (reference sequence). The CDR3 contains 14 residues. This CDR3 reads CASGGQGEYYGYTF. CDR3 sequence (DNA): TGTGCCAGTGGGGGACAGGGGGAGTACTATGGCTACACCTTC.

This clonotype showed up many times. V and J are TRBV29-1 and TRBJ1-2, with D possibly being TRBD1 (6 bases). This CDR3 is 13 amino acids long. In germline, CDR1 is SQVTM, CDR2 ANQGSEA. Between the trimmed V and J ends, which lost 2 bases and 8 bases, there was a span of 15 bases. The CDR3 DNA reads TGCAGCGTTGAACCATTTGGGGGGCACGGCTACACCTTC. Translating it yields CSVEPFGGHGYTF. Looking up the rest from reference TRBV29-1 and TRBJ1-2 gives the full variable domain: SAVISQKPSRDICQRGTSLTIQCQVDSQVTMMFWYRQQPGQSLTLIATANQGSEATYESGFVIDKFPISRPNLTFSTLTVSNMSPEDSSIYLCSVEPFGGHGYTFGSGTRLTVV.

The table lists this clonotype with many counts. The DNA is left out, because the CDR3 cannot be placed on it with certainty; the CDR3 is given as TCRdb lists it. The chain's CDR3 is CASTRYPCGGVKDTQYF. This chain links TRBV5-1 with TRBJ2-3; the table's D call, TRBD2, was not checked against the DNA. CDR1 and CDR2 from the germline V gene are SGHRS and YFSETQ. Inclusive of both ends, the CDR3 amounts to 17 amino acids.

This clonotype has a count of ten or more. The genes are TRBV7-3 and TRBJ2-7, with D hard to call. Between the trimmed V and J ends, which lost 5 bases and 3 bases, there was a span of 11 bases. The CDR3 sequence is 13 residues long. From germline, CDR1 is SGHTA and CDR2 FQGTGA. CDR3 in DNA: TGTGCCAGCAGCGCCGGGCCGCGCTACGAGCAGTACTTC. It translates to CASSAGPRYEQYF.

CDR3 sequence (DNA): TGCGCCAGCAGCTTGGTTGCGGATGAGCAGTTCTTC. It translates to CASSLVADEQFF. V usage is TRBV5-1 and J usage is TRBJ2-1, with D uncertain. Germline V gene lookup returns CDR1 SGHRS and CDR2 YFSETQ. Between the trimmed V and J ends, which lost 0 bases and 8 bases, there was a span of 6 bases. The CDR3 spans 12 residues.